These T cell receptor beta chains were read from a single sample in a study of OX40 agonist ivuxolimab in advanced cancers. Clones were sequenced by immunoSEQ multiplex PCR, and TCRdb holds only the in-frame ones, with some missing. The sample holds 80,000 to 100,000 clones, about 92% seen once. The sequenced sample was CD4+ or CD8+ T cells sorted from blood, obtained in a trial of the OX40 agonist ivuxolimab. These TCRs come from an adult with an advanced solid tumor such as melanoma, head and neck, liver or kidney cancer. CDR3s include the opening cysteine and the closing phenylalanine or tryptophan. The D gene is left open where the match is weak. For some rows the clone size is stated as once, few or many, or as a class when expanded; others skip it.

v_call: TRBV9
cdr3_length: 15
j_call: TRBJ2-2
d_call: TRBD2
clone_size: .
cdr3_aa: CASSQREGSPGELFF
cdr3_nt: TGTGCCAGCAGTCAGCGGGAGGGATCCCCCGGGGAGCTGTTTTTT

v_call: TRBV18
cdr3_length: 15
j_call: TRBJ1-1
d_call: TRBD1
clone_size: .
cdr3_aa: CASSLTGQGYTEAFF
cdr3_nt: TGTGCCAGCTCACTAACGGGACAGGGGTACACTGAAGCTTTCTTT

v_call: TRBV19
cdr3_length: 16
j_call: TRBJ2-7
d_call: TRBD2
clone_size: .
cdr3_aa: CASSFRLAGGSYEQHF
cdr3_nt: TGTGCCAGTAGTTTCCGACTAGCGGGGGGTTCCTACGAGCAGCACTTC

v_call: TRBV30
cdr3_length: 13
j_call: TRBJ1-5
d_call: .
clone_size: .
cdr3_aa: CAWSAKGSQPQHF
cdr3_nt: TGTGCCTGGAGTGCTAAGGGGTCTCAGCCCCAGCATTTT

v_call: TRBV30
cdr3_length: 17
j_call: TRBJ2-3
d_call: .
clone_size: .
cdr3_aa: CAWRWRGPVYSTDTQYF
cdr3_nt: TGTGCCTGGAGATGGCGGGGGCCAGTCTATAGCACAGATACGCAGTATTTT

v_call: TRBV5-6
cdr3_length: 13
j_call: TRBJ1-1
d_call: .
clone_size: .
cdr3_aa: CASSLERDTEAFF
cdr3_nt: TGTGCCAGCAGCTTGGAAAGGGACACTGAAGCTTTCTTT

v_call: TRBV11-2
cdr3_length: 14
j_call: TRBJ2-1
d_call: TRBD2
clone_size: once
cdr3_aa: CASQVAGTYNEQFF
cdr3_nt: TGTGCCAGCCAGGTAGCGGGGACCTACAATGAGCAGTTCTTC

v_call: TRBV30
cdr3_length: 17
j_call: TRBJ2-2
d_call: TRBD1
clone_size: .
cdr3_aa: CAWSVTLTGKGTGELFF
cdr3_nt: TGTGCCTGGAGTGTAACCCTGACAGGGAAGGGGACCGGGGAGCTGTTTTTT

v_call: TRBV6-1
cdr3_length: 13
j_call: TRBJ2-7
d_call: .
clone_size: .
cdr3_aa: CASRPTGTYEQYF
cdr3_nt: TGTGCCAGCAGACCGACAGGAACCTACGAGCAGTACTTC

v_call: TRBV2
cdr3_length: 14
j_call: TRBJ1-6
d_call: TRBD1
clone_size: .
cdr3_aa: CASSRGGAVSPLHF
cdr3_nt: TGTGCCAGCAGCAGAGGGGGCGCCGTTTCACCCCTCCACTTT

v_call: TRBV9
cdr3_length: 13
j_call: TRBJ2-2
d_call: .
clone_size: .
cdr3_aa: CASSVLAPGELFF
cdr3_nt: TGTGCCAGCAGCGTACTGGCACCCGGGGAGCTGTTTTTT

v_call: TRBV6-1
cdr3_length: 15
j_call: TRBJ2-5
d_call: TRBD1
clone_size: few
cdr3_aa: CASSTTGTGGETQYF
cdr3_nt: TGTGCCAGCAGCACTACCGGGACAGGGGGGGAGACCCAGTACTTC

v_call: TRBV27
cdr3_length: 13
j_call: TRBJ1-4
d_call: .
clone_size: .
cdr3_aa: CASSLSVYEKLFF
cdr3_nt: TGTGCCAGCAGTCTATCAGTCTATGAAAAACTGTTTTTT

v_call: TRBV6-1
cdr3_length: 14
j_call: TRBJ2-3
d_call: TRBD2
clone_size: .
cdr3_aa: CASSSPSGTDTQYF
cdr3_nt: TGTGCCAGCAGTTCTCCTAGCGGAACAGATACGCAGTATTTT

v_call: TRBV27
cdr3_length: 13
j_call: TRBJ1-2
d_call: .
clone_size: few
cdr3_aa: CASSLGTAYGYTF
cdr3_nt: TGTGCCAGCAGTCTCGGGACGGCCTATGGCTACACCTTC

v_call: TRBV7-9
cdr3_length: 15
j_call: TRBJ2-1
d_call: TRBD2
clone_size: .
cdr3_aa: CASAAGDGSYNEQFF
cdr3_nt: TGTGCCAGCGCTGCGGGAGATGGATCCTACAATGAGCAGTTCTTC

v_call: TRBV2
cdr3_length: 11
j_call: TRBJ2-7
d_call: .
clone_size: .
cdr3_aa: CASSFLYEQYF
cdr3_nt: TGTGCCAGCAGTTTTCTCTACGAGCAGTACTTC

v_call: TRBV2
cdr3_length: 15
j_call: TRBJ2-3
d_call: TRBD2
clone_size: .
cdr3_aa: CASSMGLGPLYTQYF
cdr3_nt: TGTGCCAGCAGTATGGGACTAGGGCCGTTATATACGCAGTATTTT

v_call: TRBV6-1
cdr3_length: 15
j_call: TRBJ2-7
d_call: TRBD2
clone_size: few
cdr3_aa: CASSEAGGRAYEQYF
cdr3_nt: TGTGCCAGCAGTGAAGCAGGCGGGAGAGCCTACGAGCAGTACTTC